One sample yielded the 5 T cell receptor beta chains listed below, sequenced in a study of cytomegalovirus exposure and HLA in healthy donors. The PCR had 60 Vbeta and 13 Jbeta primers. Repertoires were generated with immunoSEQ multiplex PCR, while TCRdb's copy carries only in-frame clones and drops some. The table includes approximately 96,000 clones, around 74% detected once. Sequencing was done on a sample of PBMCs. The receptors were gathered from a male donor in good health and CMV-seronegative.

This chain connects TRBV27 to TRBJ2-7, with D unclear. The CDR3 is made up of 13 amino acids. CDR1 and CDR2 (germline): MNHEY, SMNVEV (reference sequence). Trimming stripped 9 bases from V and 6 bases from J, with 18 bases between. CDR3 loop: CASSKQPPGEQYF. Here the CDR3 DNA reads TGTGCCAGTAGTAAACAGCCCCCTGGCGAGCAGTACTTC.

This chain joins TRBV27 and TRBJ1-2; D may be TRBD1 (5 bases). CDR3 size: 15 residues. Germline CDR1 is MNHEY and CDR2 is SMNVEV (reference sequence). The V end lost 3 bases, the J end lost 3 bases, and 14 bases lay between the germline ends. CDR3 amino acids: CASSFRGLNYYGYTF. The DNA of the CDR3 is TGTGCCAGCAGTTTCCGGGGGTTGAATTACTATGGCTACACCTTC.

The chain is built from TRBV6-1 and TRBJ1-1, with D unresolved. The germline CDR1 and CDR2 sequences are MNHNS and SASEGT. V shed 2 bases and J shed 0 bases, with 13 bases lying between them. This CDR3 is 16 amino acids long. CDR3 sequence: CASSEPIFSMNTEAFF. The CDR3 bases are TGTGCCAGCAGTGAACCCATTTTTTCCATGAACACTGAAGCTTTCTTT.

The CDR3 region has the DNA TGTGCCAGCAGTTCCCCGACAGGGTTACAAGAGACCCAGTACTTC. Its protein product is CASSSPTGLQETQYF. This sequence joins TRBV6-6 and TRBJ2-5, with 7 bases that match TRBD1. J was trimmed by 2 bases and V by 4 bases; bases with no gene match: 7. CDR1 and CDR2 from the germline V gene are MNHNY and SVGAGI (reference sequence). The CDR3 is 15 amino acids.

CDR3 sequence (DNA): TGTGCCAGCAGCTTAGCGGGAGTAAACACCGGGGAGCTGTTTTTT. This codes for CASSLAGVNTGELFF. The chain joins TRBV7-8 to TRBJ2-2; D might be TRBD2 (5 bases). Trimming removed 0 bases at V and 2 bases at J, with 7 bases between. Germline loops: CDR1 SGHVS, CDR2 FQNEAQ. This CDR3 is 15 amino acids long.